This T cell receptor (beta chain) was sequenced for a study of CD8 T cells in ankylosing spondylitis. Germline assignment: CDR1 SGHAT and CDR2 FQNNGV. The germline V and J ends were trimmed by 4 bases and 5 bases, with 11 bases remaining between them. The CDR3 is 14 amino acids. This clonotype was counted only a few times. Its antigen is unknown. Overall study results and limits: The disease-linked clones had a CD8+ phenotype and low blood frequencies. Blood of patients with ankylosing spondylitis appeared to be characterized by a TCR beta motif of eight highly homologous variants. Reportedly, matched ankylosing spondylitis synovial fluid was significantly enriched for disease-linked clones. Reports of some motif variants in reactive arthritis synovial fluid and blood predate this one.

Library preparation for TCR beta used quantitative 5'-RACE with molecular barcodes. MiXCR, applied by TCRdb to the 5' RACE reads, yields one record per CDR3 protein. In the table there are about 540,000 distinct CDR3 sequences, roughly 13% of which are singletons. What was sequenced was blood, either unsorted or a sorted T cell fraction (not recorded which). The source of this sequence is a male donor with ankylosing spondylitis. The chain has TRBV11-2 and TRBJ2-2; either TRBD1 or TRBD2 may supply D (5 bases each). The CDR3 loop reads CASSSGTWTGELFF. In DNA form, the CDR3 reads TGTGCCAGCAGCTCTGGGACCTGGACCGGGGAGCTGTTTTTT.